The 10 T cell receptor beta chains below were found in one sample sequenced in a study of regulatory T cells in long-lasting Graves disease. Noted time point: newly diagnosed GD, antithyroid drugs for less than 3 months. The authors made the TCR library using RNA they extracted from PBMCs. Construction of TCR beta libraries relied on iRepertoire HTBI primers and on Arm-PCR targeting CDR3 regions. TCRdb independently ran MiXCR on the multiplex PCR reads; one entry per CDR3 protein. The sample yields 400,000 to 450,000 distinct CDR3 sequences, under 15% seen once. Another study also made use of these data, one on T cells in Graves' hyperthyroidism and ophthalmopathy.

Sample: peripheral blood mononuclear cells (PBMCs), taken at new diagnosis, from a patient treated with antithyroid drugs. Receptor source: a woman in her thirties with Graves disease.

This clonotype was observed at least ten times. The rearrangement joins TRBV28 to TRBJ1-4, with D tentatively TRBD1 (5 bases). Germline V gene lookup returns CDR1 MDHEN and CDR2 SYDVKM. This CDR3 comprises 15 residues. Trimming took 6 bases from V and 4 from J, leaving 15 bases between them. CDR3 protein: CASRARGEINEKLFF. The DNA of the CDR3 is TGTGCCAGCAGAGCACGAGGGGAAATTAATGAAAAACTGTTTTTT.

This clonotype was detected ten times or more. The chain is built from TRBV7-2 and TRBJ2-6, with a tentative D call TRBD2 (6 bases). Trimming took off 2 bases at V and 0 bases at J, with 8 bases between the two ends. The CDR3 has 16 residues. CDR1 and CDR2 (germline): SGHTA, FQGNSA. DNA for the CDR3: TGTGCCAGCAGCTTATTCGGGAGCTCTGGGGCCAACGTCCTGACTTTC. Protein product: CASSLFGSSGANVLTF.

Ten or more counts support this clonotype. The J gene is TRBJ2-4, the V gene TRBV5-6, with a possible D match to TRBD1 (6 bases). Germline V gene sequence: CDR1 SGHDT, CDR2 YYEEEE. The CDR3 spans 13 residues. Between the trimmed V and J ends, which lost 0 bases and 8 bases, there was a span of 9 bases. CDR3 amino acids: CASSLAEGDIQYF. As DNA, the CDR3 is TGTGCCAGCAGCTTGGCTGAGGGGGACATTCAGTACTTC. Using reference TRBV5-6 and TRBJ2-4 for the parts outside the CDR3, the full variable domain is DAGVTQSPTHLIKTRGQQVTLRCSPKSGHDTVSWYQQALGQGPQFIFQYYEEEERQRGNFPDRFSGHQFPNYSSELNVNALLLGDSALYLCASSLAEGDIQYFGAGTRLSVL.

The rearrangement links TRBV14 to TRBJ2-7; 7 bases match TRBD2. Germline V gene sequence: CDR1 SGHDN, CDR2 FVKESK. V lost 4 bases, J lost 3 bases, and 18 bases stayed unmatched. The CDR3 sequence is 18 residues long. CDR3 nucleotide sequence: TGTGCCAGCAGCCCCTCTCGGGCGGGAGAGGATGGACGCTACGAGCAGTACTTC. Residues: CASSPSRAGEDGRYEQYF.

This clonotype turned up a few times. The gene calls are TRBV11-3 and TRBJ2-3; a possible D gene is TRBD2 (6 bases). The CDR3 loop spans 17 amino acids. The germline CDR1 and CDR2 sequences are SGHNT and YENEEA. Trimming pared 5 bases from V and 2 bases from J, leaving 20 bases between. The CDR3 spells CASSPTSPREPTDTQYF. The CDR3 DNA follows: TGTGCCAGCAGCCCTACGTCCCCCCGGGAGCCCACAGATACGCAGTATTTT.

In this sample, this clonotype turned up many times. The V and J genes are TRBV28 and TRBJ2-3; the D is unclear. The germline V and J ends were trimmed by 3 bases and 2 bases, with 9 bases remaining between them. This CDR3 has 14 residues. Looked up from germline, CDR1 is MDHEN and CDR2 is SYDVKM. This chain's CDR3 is CASSFESNTDTQYF. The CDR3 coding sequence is TGTGCCAGCAGTTTTGAGTCGAACACAGATACGCAGTATTTT.

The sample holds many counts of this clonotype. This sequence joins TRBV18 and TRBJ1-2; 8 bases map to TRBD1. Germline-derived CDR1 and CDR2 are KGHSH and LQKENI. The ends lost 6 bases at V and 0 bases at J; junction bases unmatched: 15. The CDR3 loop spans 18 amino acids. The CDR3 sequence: CASSPNTGGPITNYGYTF. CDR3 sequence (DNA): TGTGCCAGCTCGCCTAACACAGGGGGACCAATAACTAACTATGGCTACACCTTC. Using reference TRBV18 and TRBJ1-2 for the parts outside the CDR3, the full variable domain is NAGVMQNPRHLVRRRGQEARLRCSPMKGHSHVYWYRQLPEEGLKFMVYLQKENIIDESGMPKERFSAEFPKEGPSILRIQQVVRGDSAAYFCASSPNTGGPITNYGYTFGSGTRLTVV.

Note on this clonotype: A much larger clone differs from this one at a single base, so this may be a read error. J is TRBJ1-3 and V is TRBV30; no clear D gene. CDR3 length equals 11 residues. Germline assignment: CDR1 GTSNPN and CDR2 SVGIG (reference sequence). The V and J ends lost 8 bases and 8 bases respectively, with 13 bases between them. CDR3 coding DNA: TGTGCCCGGCGGCGGTCGGACACCATATATTTT. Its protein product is CARRRSDTIYF.

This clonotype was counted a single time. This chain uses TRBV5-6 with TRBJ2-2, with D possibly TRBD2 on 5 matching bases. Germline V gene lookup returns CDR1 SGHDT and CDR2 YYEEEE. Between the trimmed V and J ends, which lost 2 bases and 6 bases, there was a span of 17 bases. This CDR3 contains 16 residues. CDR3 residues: CASSFIVGVLAGELFF. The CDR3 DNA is TGTGCCAGCAGCTTTATTGTCGGGGTTCTCGCCGGGGAGCTGTTTTTT. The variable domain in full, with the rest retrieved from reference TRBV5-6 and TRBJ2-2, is DAGVTQSPTHLIKTRGQQVTLRCSPKSGHDTVSWYQQALGQGPQFIFQYYEEEERQRGNFPDRFSGHQFPNYSSELNVNALLLGDSALYLCASSFIVGVLAGELFFGEGSRLTVL.

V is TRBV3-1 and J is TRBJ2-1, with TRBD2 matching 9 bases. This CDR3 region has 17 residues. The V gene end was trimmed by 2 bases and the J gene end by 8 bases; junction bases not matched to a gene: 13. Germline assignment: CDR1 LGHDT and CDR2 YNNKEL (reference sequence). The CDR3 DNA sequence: TGTGCCAGCAGCCAATGGGTTGTTAGCGGGAGATTAGATGAGCAGTTCTTC. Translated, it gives CASSQWVVSGRLDEQFF.